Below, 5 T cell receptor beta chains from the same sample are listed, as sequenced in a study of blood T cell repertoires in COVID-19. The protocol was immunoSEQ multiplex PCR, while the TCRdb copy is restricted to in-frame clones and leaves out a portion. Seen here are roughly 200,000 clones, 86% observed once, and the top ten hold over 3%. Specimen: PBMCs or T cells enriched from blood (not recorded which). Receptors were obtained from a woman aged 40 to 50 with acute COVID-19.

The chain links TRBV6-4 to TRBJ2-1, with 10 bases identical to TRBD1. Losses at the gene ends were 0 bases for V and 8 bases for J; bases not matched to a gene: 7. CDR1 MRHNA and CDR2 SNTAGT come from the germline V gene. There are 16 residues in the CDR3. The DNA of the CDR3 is TGTGCCAGCAGTGACTCGACGGGACAGGGGCTGGATGAGCAGTTCTTC. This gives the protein CASSDSTGQGLDEQFF.

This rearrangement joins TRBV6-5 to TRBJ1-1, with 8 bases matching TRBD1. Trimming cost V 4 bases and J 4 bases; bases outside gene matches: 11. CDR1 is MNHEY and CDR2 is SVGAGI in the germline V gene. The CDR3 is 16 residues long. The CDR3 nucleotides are TGTGCCAGCAGTTCGAGCCAGGGGGCTGGTAGCACTGAAGCTTTCTTT. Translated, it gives CASSSSQGAGSTEAFF.

As DNA, the CDR3 is TGTGCCAGCGCTAGGGGAAAGATAAGCACAGATACGCAGTATTTT. It codes for CASARGKISTDTQYF. This rearrangement joins TRBV7-3 to TRBJ2-3; D is possibly TRBD1 (5 bases). V was pared by 8 bases and J by 0 bases, with 15 bases between. The CDR3 covers 15 residues. Germline values: CDR1 SGHTA, CDR2 FQGTGA.

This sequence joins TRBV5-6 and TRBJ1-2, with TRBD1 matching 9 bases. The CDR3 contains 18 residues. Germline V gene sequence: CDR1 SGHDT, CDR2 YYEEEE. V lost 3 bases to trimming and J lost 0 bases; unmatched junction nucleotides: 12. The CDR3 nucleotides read TGTGCCAGCAGCTGGGGGCCGGGACAGGGCGACCCTAACTATGGCTACACCTTC. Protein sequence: CASSWGPGQGDPNYGYTF.

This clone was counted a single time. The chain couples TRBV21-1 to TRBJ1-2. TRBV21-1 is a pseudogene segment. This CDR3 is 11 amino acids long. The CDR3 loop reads CASSKGGNHTF. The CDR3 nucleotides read TGTGCCAGCAGCAAAGGAGGGAACCACACCTTC.